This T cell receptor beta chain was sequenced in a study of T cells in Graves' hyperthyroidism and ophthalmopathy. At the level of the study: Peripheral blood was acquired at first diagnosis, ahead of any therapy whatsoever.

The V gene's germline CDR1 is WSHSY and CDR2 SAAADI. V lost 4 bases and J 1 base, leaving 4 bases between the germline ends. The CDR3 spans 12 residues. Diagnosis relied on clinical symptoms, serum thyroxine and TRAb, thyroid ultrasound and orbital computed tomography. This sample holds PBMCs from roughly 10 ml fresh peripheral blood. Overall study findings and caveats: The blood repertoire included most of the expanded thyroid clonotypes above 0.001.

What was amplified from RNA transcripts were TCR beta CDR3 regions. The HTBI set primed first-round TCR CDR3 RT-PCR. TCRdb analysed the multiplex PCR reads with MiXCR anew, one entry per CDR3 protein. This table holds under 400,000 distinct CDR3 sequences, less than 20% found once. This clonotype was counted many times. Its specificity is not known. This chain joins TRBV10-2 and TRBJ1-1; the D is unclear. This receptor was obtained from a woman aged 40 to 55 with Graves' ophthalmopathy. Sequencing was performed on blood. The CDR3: CASSVSNTEAFF. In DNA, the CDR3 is TGCGCCAGCAGTGTGTCGAACACTGAAGCTTTCTTT.